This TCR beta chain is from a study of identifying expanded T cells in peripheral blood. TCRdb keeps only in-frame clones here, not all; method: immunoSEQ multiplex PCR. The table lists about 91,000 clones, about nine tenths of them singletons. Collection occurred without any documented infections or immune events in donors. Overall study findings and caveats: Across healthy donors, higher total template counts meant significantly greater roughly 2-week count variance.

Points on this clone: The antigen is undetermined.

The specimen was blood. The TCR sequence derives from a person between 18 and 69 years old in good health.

This CDR3 is CATSRDRAGSPYEQYF. CDR3 coding DNA: TGTGCCACCAGCAGAGATCGGGCAGGGAGCCCCTACGAGCAGTACTTC. The chain links TRBV15 to TRBJ2-5; D is possibly TRBD1 or TRBD2 (5 bases each). The assigned J gene may be wrong: the sequence end matches TRBJ2-7 better. CDR1 is LNHNV, CDR2 YYDKDF, per germline (reference sequence). This CDR3 has 16 amino acids.